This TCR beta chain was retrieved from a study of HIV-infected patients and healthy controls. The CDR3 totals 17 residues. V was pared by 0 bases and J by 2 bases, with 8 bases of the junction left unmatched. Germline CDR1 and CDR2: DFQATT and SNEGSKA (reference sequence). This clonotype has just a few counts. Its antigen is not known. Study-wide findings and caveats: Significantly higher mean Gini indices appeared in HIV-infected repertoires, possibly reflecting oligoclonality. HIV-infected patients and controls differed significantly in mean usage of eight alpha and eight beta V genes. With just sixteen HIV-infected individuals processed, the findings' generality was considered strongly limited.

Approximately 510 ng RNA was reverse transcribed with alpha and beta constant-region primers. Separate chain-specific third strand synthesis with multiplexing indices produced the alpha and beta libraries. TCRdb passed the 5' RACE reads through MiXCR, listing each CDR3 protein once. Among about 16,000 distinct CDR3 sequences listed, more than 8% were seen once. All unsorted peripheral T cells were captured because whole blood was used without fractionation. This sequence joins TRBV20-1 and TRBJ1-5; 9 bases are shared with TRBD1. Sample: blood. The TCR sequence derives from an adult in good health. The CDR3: CSAREGTGFFRNQPQHF. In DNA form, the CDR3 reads TGCAGTGCTAGAGAAGGGACAGGGTTTTTCCGCAATCAGCCCCAGCATTTT.